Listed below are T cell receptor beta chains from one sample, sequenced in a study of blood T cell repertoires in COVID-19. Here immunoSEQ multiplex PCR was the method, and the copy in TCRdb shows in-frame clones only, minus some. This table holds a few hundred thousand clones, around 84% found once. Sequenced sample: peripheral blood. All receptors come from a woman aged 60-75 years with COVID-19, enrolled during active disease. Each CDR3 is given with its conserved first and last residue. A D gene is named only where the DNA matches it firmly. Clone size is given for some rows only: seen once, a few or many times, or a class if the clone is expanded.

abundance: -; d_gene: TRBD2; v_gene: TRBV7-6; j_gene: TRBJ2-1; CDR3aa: CASSLFTSGSSYNEQFF; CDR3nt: TGTGCCAGCAGCTTATTCACTAGCGGGAGCTCCTACAATGAGCAGTTCTTC
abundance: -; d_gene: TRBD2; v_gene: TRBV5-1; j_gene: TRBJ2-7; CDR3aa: CASSFSGTSLFEQYF; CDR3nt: TGCGCCAGCAGCTTTAGTGGGACTAGCCTTTTCGAGCAGTACTTC
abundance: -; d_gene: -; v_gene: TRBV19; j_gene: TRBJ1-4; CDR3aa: CASGQDEKLFF; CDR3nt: TGTGCCAGCGGCCAGGATGAAAAACTGTTTTTT
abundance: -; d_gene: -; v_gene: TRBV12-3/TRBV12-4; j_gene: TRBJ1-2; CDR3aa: CASSLLGALGYTF; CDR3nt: TGTGCCAGCAGTTTGTTGGGGGCGCTTGGCTACACCTTC
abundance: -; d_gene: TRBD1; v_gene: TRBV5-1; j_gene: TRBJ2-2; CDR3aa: CASTKGGANTGELFF; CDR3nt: TGCGCCAGCACCAAAGGGGGCGCGAACACCGGGGAGCTGTTTTTT
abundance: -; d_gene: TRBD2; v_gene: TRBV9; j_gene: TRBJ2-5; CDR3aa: CASSSAWDTGGAETQYF; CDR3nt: TGTGCCAGCAGCTCCGCCTGGGACACGGGAGGGGCAGAGACCCAGTACTTC
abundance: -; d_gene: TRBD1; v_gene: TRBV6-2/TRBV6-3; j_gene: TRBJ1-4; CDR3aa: CASGSGTGNEKLFF; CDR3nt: TGTGCCAGCGGTTCCGGGACAGGGAATGAAAAACTGTTTTTT
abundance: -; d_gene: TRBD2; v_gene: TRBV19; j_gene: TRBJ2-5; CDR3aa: CASSMTRSGGGPVTQYF; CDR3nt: TGTGCCAGTAGTATGACGAGGAGTGGGGGAGGGCCTGTGACCCAGTACTTC
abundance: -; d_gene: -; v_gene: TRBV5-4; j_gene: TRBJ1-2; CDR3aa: CASSTRDTTNYGYTF; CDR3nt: TGTGCCAGCAGCACCCGGGACACTACTAACTATGGCTACACCTTC
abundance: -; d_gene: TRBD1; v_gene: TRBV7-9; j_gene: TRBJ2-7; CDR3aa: CASSSQGQSYEQYF; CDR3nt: TGTGCCAGCAGCTCCCAGGGACAGTCCTACGAGCAGTACTTC
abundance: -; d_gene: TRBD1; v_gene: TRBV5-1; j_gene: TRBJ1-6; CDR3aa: CASSFRTGRNSPLHF; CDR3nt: TGCGCCAGCAGCTTCCGGACAGGGAGGAATTCACCCCTCCACTTT
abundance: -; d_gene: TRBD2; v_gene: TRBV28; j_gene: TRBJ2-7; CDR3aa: CASRRHPGTSGRELYF; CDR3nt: TGTGCCAGCCGACGGCACCCCGGGACTAGCGGGAGGGAGTTGTACTTC
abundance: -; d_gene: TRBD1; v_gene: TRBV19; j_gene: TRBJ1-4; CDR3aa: CASSFPGTGVTTNEKLFF; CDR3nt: TGTGCCAGTAGTTTCCCCGGGACAGGGGTTACAACTAATGAAAAACTGTTTTTT
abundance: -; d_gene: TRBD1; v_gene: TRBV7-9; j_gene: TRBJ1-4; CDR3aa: CASSLGDRDNEKLFF; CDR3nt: TGTGCCAGCAGCTTAGGGGACAGGGACAATGAAAAACTGTTTTTT
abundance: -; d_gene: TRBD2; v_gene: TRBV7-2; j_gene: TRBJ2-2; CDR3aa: CASSRSGRGNGELFF; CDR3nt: TGTGCCAGCAGCCGTAGCGGGAGAGGGAACGGGGAGCTGTTTTTT
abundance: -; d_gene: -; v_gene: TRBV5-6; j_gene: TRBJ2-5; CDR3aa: CASSYSETQYF; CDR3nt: TGTGCCAGCAGCTACTCGGAGACCCAGTACTTC
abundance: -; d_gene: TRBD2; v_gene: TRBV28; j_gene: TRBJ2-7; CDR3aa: CASRLAGGPTSYEQYF; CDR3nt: TGTGCCAGCAGACTAGCGGGAGGGCCGACATCGTACGAGCAGTACTTC
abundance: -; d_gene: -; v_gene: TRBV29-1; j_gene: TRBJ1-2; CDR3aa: CSGGGQGYGYTF; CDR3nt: TGCAGCGGCGGGGGGCAGGGGTATGGCTACACCTTC
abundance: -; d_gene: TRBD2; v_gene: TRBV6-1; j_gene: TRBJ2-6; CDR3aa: CASSEQPPGGAGANVLTF; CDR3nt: TGTGCCAGCAGTGAACAGCCTCCGGGGGGGGCTGGGGCCAACGTCCTGACTTTC
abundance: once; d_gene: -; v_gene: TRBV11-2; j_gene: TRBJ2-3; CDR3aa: CASSFGLAEADTQYF; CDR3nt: TGTGCCAGCAGCTTCGGGCTAGCCGAGGCAGATACGCAGTATTTT
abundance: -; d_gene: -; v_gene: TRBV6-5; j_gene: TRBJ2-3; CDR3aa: CASSPLSDTQYF; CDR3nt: TGTGCCAGCAGTCCACTTTCGGATACGCAGTATTTT
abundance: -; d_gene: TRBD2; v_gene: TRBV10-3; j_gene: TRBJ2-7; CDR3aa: CAISGGRAAGGSSEQYF; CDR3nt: TGTGCCATCAGTGGGGGACGGGCCGCCGGGGGGTCGAGCGAGCAGTACTTC
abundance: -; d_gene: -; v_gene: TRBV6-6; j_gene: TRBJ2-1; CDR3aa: CASSYSGTTYNEQFF; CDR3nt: TGTGCCAGCAGTTACTCTGGCACCACCTACAATGAGCAGTTCTTC
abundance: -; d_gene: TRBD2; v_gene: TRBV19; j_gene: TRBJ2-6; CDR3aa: CASSRNQLGLAGVGANVLTF; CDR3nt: TGTGCCAGTAGTAGAAATCAGCTGGGACTAGCGGGAGTTGGGGCCAACGTCCTGACTTTC
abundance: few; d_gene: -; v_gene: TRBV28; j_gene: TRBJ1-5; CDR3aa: CASSPTGLAGGYSNQPQHF; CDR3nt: TGTGCCAGCAGCCCCACTGGGTTAGCAGGAGGGTATAGCAATCAGCCCCAGCATTTT
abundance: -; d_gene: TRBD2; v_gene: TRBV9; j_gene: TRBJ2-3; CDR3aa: CASSVGASGRTDTQYF; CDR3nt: TGTGCCAGCAGCGTAGGCGCTAGCGGGAGGACAGATACGCAGTATTTT
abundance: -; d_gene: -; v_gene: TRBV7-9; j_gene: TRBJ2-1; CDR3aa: CACQYSYNEQFF; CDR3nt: TGTGCCTGTCAGTACTCCTACAATGAGCAGTTCTTC
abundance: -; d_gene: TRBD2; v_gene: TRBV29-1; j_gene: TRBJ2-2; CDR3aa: CSVDGAGGPGELFF; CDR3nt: TGCAGCGTTGACGGGGCGGGAGGGCCCGGGGAGCTGTTTTTT
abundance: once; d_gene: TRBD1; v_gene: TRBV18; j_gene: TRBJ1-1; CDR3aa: CASSYGQVRTEAFF; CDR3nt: TGTGCCAGCTCATACGGACAGGTGAGGACTGAAGCTTTCTTT
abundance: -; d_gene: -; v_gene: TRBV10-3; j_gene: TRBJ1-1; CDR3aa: CAISVQGSVDTEAFF; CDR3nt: TGTGCCATCAGTGTTCAGGGGAGTGTGGACACTGAAGCTTTCTTT
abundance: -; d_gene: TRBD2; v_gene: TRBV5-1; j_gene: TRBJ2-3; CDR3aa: CASSLGTSGDTDTQYF; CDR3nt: TGCGCCAGCAGCTTGGGGACTAGCGGAGACACAGATACGCAGTATTTT
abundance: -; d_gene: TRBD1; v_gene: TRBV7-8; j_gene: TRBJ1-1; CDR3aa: CASSRRDRNTEAFF; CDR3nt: TGTGCCAGCAGCCGCCGGGACAGGAACACTGAAGCTTTCTTT
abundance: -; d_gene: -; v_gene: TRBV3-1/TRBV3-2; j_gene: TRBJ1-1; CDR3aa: CASSPGRRQSTEAFF; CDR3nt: TGTGCCAGCAGCCCGGGGAGGAGACAGAGCACTGAAGCTTTCTTT
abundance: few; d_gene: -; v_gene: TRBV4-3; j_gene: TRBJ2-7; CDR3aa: CASSLETTYEQYF; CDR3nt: TGCGCCAGCAGCTTAGAAACCACCTACGAGCAGTACTTC
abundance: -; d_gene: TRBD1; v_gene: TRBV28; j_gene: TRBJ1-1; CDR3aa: CASNYPRQGAYATEAFF; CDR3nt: TGTGCCAGCAATTACCCCCGCCAGGGGGCTTACGCCACTGAAGCTTTCTTT
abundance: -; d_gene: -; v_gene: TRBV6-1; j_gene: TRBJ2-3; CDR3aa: CASSEIAGSTDTQYF; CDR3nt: TGTGCCAGCAGTGAAATCGCGGGCAGCACAGATACGCAGTATTTT
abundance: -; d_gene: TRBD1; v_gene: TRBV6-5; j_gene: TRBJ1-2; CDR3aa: CASRGQGGGYTF; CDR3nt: TGTGCCAGCAGGGGACAGGGTGGGGGCTACACCTTC
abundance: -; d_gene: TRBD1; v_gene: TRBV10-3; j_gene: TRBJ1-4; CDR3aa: CAISPDRPNEKLFF; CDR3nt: TGTGCCATCAGTCCGGACAGGCCTAATGAAAAACTGTTTTTT
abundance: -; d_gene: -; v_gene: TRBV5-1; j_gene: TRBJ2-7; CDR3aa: CASRSSGTYEQYF; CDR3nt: TGCGCCAGCAGGTCGTCAGGAACCTACGAGCAGTACTTC
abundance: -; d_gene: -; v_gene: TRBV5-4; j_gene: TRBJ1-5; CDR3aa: CASSLGGSEGQPQHF; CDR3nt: TGTGCCAGCAGCTTGGGCGGGTCGGAGGGTCAGCCCCAGCATTTT